This TCR beta chain was found in a study of long-term antiretroviral therapy in people with HIV. At survey level, the immunoSEQ assay was run in its v3.0 version. The repertoire was sequenced with immunoSEQ multiplex PCR; TCRdb's copy has only in-frame clones and lacks some. Found here are 35,000 or so clones, approximately 85% of them singletons; the top ten hold roughly a tenth. CDR3 length equals 16 residues. Looked up from germline, CDR1 is MNHEY and CDR2 is SVGAGI. V was trimmed by 0 bases and J by 4 bases, leaving 16 bases between them. This TCR was sampled from a man aged 18-30 years with HIV. The material was unsorted PBMCs, obtained 2.2 years after starting antiretroviral therapy. The gene calls are TRBV6-5 and TRBJ2-7; a possible D gene is TRBD2 (6 bases). CDR3 DNA sequence: TGTGCCAGCAGTTACTCGACAGCGGGCGTTACTTACGAGCAGTACTTC. Translating it yields CASSYSTAGVTYEQYF.